The present T cell receptor beta chain was sequenced within a study of neurological immune-mediated disorders. This clonotype has just a few counts. The antigen remains undetermined. The cDNA was synthesized by 5'RACE incorporating 10-nucleotide random UMIs. Each CDR3 protein is one row after TCRdb ran MiXCR on the 5' RACE reads. The sample contains about 71,000 distinct CDR3 sequences, about 10% of which appear only once. This sample's time point: longitudinal time-point 1 (baseline). The unsorted libraries were prepared from 2 million PBMCs (stored at -80 C). Study observations and caveats: Expanded clones shared no CDR3 amino acid sequences across subjects, suggesting private repertoires in all groups.

The source is a man in his thirties or forties in good health. The material sequenced was PBMCs.

CDR3 region: CSAEGASGRDNEQFF. The DNA for the CDR3 is TGCAGTGCCGAGGGGGCTAGCGGGAGGGACAATGAGCAGTTCTTC. The chain employs TRBV20-1 and TRBJ2-1; 12 bases agree with TRBD2. Trimming took 6 bases from V and 5 from J; bases not matched to a gene: 8. The germline V gene has CDR1 DFQATT and CDR2 SNEGSKA (reference sequence). The CDR3 runs 15 residues.